These 20 T cell receptor beta chains were all obtained from the same sample, sequenced in a study of blood T cells in healthy people across ages. Combining a sample-barcoded 5' primer with a J-beta primer mix, a second PCR ran for 7 to 11 cycles. TCRdb called the 5' RACE reads again in MiXCR, with one record for every CDR3 protein. The data show 1 million or so distinct CDR3 sequences, almost 25% seen once. These data were also filed under a second study, of T cells of mothers and their children.

The sequencing sample was made of blood. All receptors come from a girl aged 2 to 10 in good health.

This clonotype was detected a few times. The genes are TRBV29-1 and TRBJ2-1, with a tentative D call TRBD2 (5 bases). Trimming took 3 bases from V and 8 from J, leaving 8 bases between them. CDR3 length equals 11 residues. Germline V lookup: CDR1 SQVTM, CDR2 ANQGSEA. The CDR3: CSVDPGDEQFF. The CDR3 DNA sequence: TGCAGCGTTGACCCCGGGGATGAGCAGTTCTTC.

The chain couples TRBV29-1 to TRBJ2-7, with TRBD1 identical over 8 bases. Germline V gene sequence: CDR1 SQVTM, CDR2 ANQGSEA. V was pared by 0 bases and J by 3 bases, with 10 bases of the junction left unmatched. The CDR3 length is 16 residues. The CDR3, as DNA: TGCAGCGTTGAAGAGGGAGTGAAGACAGGGGACTACGAGCAGTACTTC. Translation: CSVEEGVKTGDYEQYF.

With regard to this clonotype: An end of the junction does not agree with germline; a read error may underlie this. The rearrangement links TRBV3-1 to TRBJ1-3, with a possible D match to TRBD1 (6 bases). The CDR3 contains 15 residues. Germline V gene lookup returns CDR1 LGHDT and CDR2 YNNKEL (reference sequence). The CDR3 coding sequence is TGTGCCAGCAGCCCGGACAGTTTCTCTGGAAACACCACATATTTT. Translation gives CASSPDSFSGNTTYF.

The chain combines TRBV7-2 with TRBJ2-5; maybe TRBD1 (5 bases). There are 15 residues in the CDR3. CDR1 and CDR2 from the germline V gene are SGHTA and FQGNSA. V lost 5 bases, J lost 2 bases, and 15 bases lay in between. This CDR3 reads CASSRRQPQQETQYF. The CDR3 bases are TGTGCCAGCAGCCGACGACAGCCCCAACAAGAGACCCAGTACTTC.

In DNA form, the CDR3 reads TGTGCCAGCTCTATTAGTAATGGTTGGGCGAACACCGGGGAGCTGTTTTTT. It is translated as CASSISNGWANTGELFF. V is TRBV6-1 and J is TRBJ2-2; D gene unclear. This CDR3 region has 17 residues. V lost 8 bases to trimming and J lost 0 bases, with 19 bases between them. CDR1 is MNHNS, CDR2 SASEGT, per germline.

A few counts support this clonotype. The J gene is TRBJ2-3, the V gene TRBV7-2; D is undetermined. Germline CDR1 reads SGHTA; CDR2 reads FQGNSA. This CDR3 has 13 amino acids. Trimming stripped 2 bases from V and 4 bases from J, with 7 bases between. The DNA for the CDR3 is TGTGCCAGCAGCTTACAGTCGTCAGATACGCAGTATTTT. It specifies CASSLQSSDTQYF.

Only a few counts were recorded for this clonotype. The chain links TRBV6-6 to TRBJ1-5; 7 bases are a match to TRBD1. Losses at the gene ends were 5 bases for V and 3 bases for J; bases not matched to a gene: 10. This CDR3 is built from 16 residues. Germline assignment: CDR1 MNHNY and CDR2 SVGAGI (reference sequence). CDR3 DNA: TGTGCCAGCAGTCTGACGGGGACAGCGTTCAATCAGCCCCAGCATTTT. The encoded protein is CASSLTGTAFNQPQHF.

This clonotype was observed a few times. The chain employs TRBV28 and TRBJ1-5; no reliable D call. Looked up from germline, CDR1 is MDHEN and CDR2 is SYDVKM. The CDR3 covers 9 residues. CDR3 nucleotides: TGTGGAGCAGGACAGCCCCAGCATTTT. Translation gives CGAGQPQHF. Full variable domain (missing parts from reference TRBV28 and TRBJ1-5): DVKVTQSSRYLVKRTGEKVFLECVQDMDHENMFWYRQDPGLGLRLIYFSYDVKMKEKGDIPEGYSVSREKKERFSLILESASTNQTSMYLCGAGQPQHFGDGTRLSIL.

The V call is TRBV11-1, the J call TRBJ2-7; unclear D gene. CDR3 length: 14 amino acids. Trimming shortened V by 2 bases and J by 0 bases, and 8 bases separated the two germline ends. The germline V gene encodes CDR1 SGHAT and CDR2 FQDESV (reference sequence). The CDR3 DNA follows: TGTGCCAGCAGCTTAACGGACGGCTCCTACGAGCAGTACTTC. Protein sequence: CASSLTDGSYEQYF.

This clonotype has just a few counts. A single base separates this from a much larger clone, so it may be a read error. The chain has TRBV9 and TRBJ2-3; the D gene is possibly TRBD1 (7 bases). Germline CDR1 reads SGDLS; CDR2 reads YYNGEE. The germline V and J ends were trimmed by 4 bases and 6 bases, with 12 bases remaining between them. This CDR3 contains 13 residues. The CDR3: CASSIAGGDTQYF. The CDR3, as DNA: TGTGCCAGCAGCATAGCAGGGGGGGATACGCAGTATTTT.

For the CDR3, the DNA is TGCAGCGTTCAAGGGGGGCCAGATCAGCCCCAGCATTTT. Translation: CSVQGGPDQPQHF. The rearrangement joins TRBV29-1 to TRBJ1-5, with D perhaps matching TRBD1 (6 bases). Looked up from germline, CDR1 is SQVTM and CDR2 is ANQGSEA. CDR3 length: 13 residues. V dropped 5 bases and J dropped 5 bases, with 13 bases sitting between them.

The chain employs TRBV20-1 and TRBJ1-3, with D perhaps matching TRBD1 (5 bases). Trimming left V 1 base short and J 1 base short, with 20 bases between. Germline CDR1 and CDR2: DFQATT and SNEGSKA (reference sequence). This CDR3 contains 18 residues. The CDR3: CSARGVGGFVDSGNTIYF. The CDR3 region has the DNA TGCAGTGCTAGAGGGGTCGGGGGATTCGTGGATTCTGGAAACACCATATATTTT.

This clonotype was observed a handful of times. J is TRBJ1-4 and V is TRBV7-9; unclear D gene. From germline, CDR1 is SEHNR and CDR2 FQNEAQ (reference sequence). V lost 1 base and J lost 6, with 12 bases in between. The CDR3 loop spans 15 amino acids. This CDR3 is CASSLGGGGDEKLFF. DNA of the CDR3: TGTGCCAGCAGCTTAGGAGGAGGAGGTGATGAAAAACTGTTTTTT.

This clonotype was seen repeatedly, ten times or more. V gene TRBV2 combines with J gene TRBJ2-5; no definite D call. Trimming took off 3 bases at V and 5 bases at J, with 4 bases between the two ends. This CDR3 comprises 11 residues. The germline gives CDR1 SNHLY, CDR2 FYNNEI. The CDR3 reads CASSEGETQYF. Here the CDR3 DNA reads TGTGCCAGCAGTGAGGGGGAGACCCAGTACTTC.

This clonotype was counted at least ten times. This sequence joins TRBV7-2 and TRBJ1-2; D remains unclear. CDR1 SGHTA and CDR2 FQGNSA come from the germline V gene. CDR3 length equals 14 residues. Trimming left V 3 bases short and J 0 bases short, with 8 bases between. The DNA of the CDR3 is TGTGCCAGCAGCTTGGGCGGTCCTAACTATGGCTACACCTTC. As protein: CASSLGGPNYGYTF.

This sequence joins TRBV28 and TRBJ2-5; a possible D gene is TRBD2 (6 bases). Germline CDR1 and CDR2: MDHEN and SYDVKM. The V end was cut by 6 bases, the J end by 4 bases, with 15 bases between. The CDR3 loop spans 14 amino acids. The CDR3 sequence: CASRYEVGGETQYF. The CDR3 DNA follows: TGTGCCAGCAGGTACGAAGTCGGGGGAGAGACCCAGTACTTC. The full variable domain, rest sourced from reference TRBV28 and TRBJ2-5, is DVKVTQSSRYLVKRTGEKVFLECVQDMDHENMFWYRQDPGLGLRLIYFSYDVKMKEKGDIPEGYSVSREKKERFSLILESASTNQTSMYLCASRYEVGGETQYFGPGTRLLVL.

The CDR3 reads CATSARGSGANVLTF. Written as DNA, the CDR3 is TGTGCCACCAGTGCAAGGGGCTCTGGGGCCAACGTCCTGACTTTC. This chain connects TRBV24-1 to TRBJ2-6; a possible D gene is TRBD1 (5 bases). V lost 5 bases to trimming and J lost 0 bases, with 7 bases between them. The CDR3 contains 15 residues. CDR1 and CDR2 from the germline V gene are KGHDR and SFDVKD.

This clonotype was detected many times. V gene TRBV27 combines with J gene TRBJ2-5, with a tentative D call TRBD1 (5 bases). The CDR3 contains 15 residues. The germline V and J ends were trimmed by 6 bases and 2 bases, with 16 bases remaining between them. Per the germline V gene, CDR1 is MNHEY and CDR2 is SMNVEV (reference sequence). The CDR3 sequence: CASRPNLGHQETQYF. DNA of the CDR3: TGTGCCAGCAGACCTAACTTGGGGCATCAAGAGACCCAGTACTTC.

V is TRBV10-3 and J is TRBJ1-2; possibly TRBD1 for D (5 bases). The CDR3 runs 12 residues. The germline V gene has CDR1 ENHRY and CDR2 SYGVKD. V dropped 7 bases and J dropped 2 bases, with 8 bases sitting between them. Here the CDR3 DNA reads TGTGCCATCAATCCAGGGAACTATGGCTACACCTTC. Translated: CAINPGNYGYTF.

This clonotype was counted many times. V is TRBV7-9 and J is TRBJ2-5; no definite D call. CDR3 length equals 13 residues. The V gene lost 5 bases and the J gene lost 4 bases, with 11 bases spanning the gap. Germline V gene lookup returns CDR1 SEHNR and CDR2 FQNEAQ (reference sequence). CDR3 region: CASSPRLGETQYF. In nucleotides, the CDR3 is TGTGCCAGCAGCCCGAGACTGGGAGAGACCCAGTACTTC.